This T cell receptor (beta chain) was sequenced for a study of blood T cell repertoires in COVID-19. Study processing details: Amplified reference gene primers provided the basis for estimating nucleated cell counts. TCRdb's table, derived via immunoSEQ multiplex PCR, lists solely in-frame clones and lacks some. That table is the source of V, J and clone size, and D and trimming were worked out from the DNA. The sample lists some 460,000 clones; roughly 87% were seen once. All recovered Cohort 3 donors got two negative PCRs, got clearance, or saw symptom resolution. CDR3 length equals 15 residues. Germline CDR1 reads SGHRS; CDR2 reads YFSETQ. V was pared by 4 bases and J by 6 bases, with 10 bases of the junction left unmatched.

Sequencing used PBMCs or T cells enriched from blood (not recorded which). The chain couples TRBV5-1 to TRBJ1-1; TRBD1 aligns across 9 bases. This TCR came from a woman under 30 who had recovered from COVID-19. The CDR3 DNA follows: TGCGCCAGCAGCCCACCGACAGGGGGTCCCGCTGAAGCTTTCTTT. This codes for CASSPPTGGPAEAFF.